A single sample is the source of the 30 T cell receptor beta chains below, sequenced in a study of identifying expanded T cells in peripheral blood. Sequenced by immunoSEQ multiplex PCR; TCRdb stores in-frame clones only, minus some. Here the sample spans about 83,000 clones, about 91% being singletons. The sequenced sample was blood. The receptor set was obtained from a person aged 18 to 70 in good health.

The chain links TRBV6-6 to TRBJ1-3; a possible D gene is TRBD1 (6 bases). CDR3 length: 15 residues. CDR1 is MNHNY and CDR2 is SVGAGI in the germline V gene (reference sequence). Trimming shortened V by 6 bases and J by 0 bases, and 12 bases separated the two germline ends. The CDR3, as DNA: TGTGCCAGCAGCCGCGGGACATACTCTGGAAACACCATATATTTT. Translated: CASSRGTYSGNTIYF.

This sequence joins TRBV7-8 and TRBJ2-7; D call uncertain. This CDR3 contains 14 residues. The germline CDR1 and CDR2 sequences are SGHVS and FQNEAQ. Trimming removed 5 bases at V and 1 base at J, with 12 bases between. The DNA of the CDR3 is TGTGCCAGCAGCCTAACAGAAAGGTCCTACGAGCAGTACTTC. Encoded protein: CASSLTERSYEQYF. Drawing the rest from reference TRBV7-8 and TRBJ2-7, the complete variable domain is GAGVSQSPRYKVAKRGQDVALRCDPISGHVSLFWYQQALGQGPEFLTYFQNEAQLDKSGLPSDRFFAERPEGSVSTLKIQRTQQEDSAVYLCASSLTERSYEQYFGPGTRLTVT.

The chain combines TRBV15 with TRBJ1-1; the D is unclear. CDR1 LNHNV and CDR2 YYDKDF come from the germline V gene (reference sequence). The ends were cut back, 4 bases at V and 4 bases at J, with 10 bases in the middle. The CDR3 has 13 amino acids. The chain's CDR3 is CATSMTGSTEAFF. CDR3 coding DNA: TGTGCCACCAGCATGACGGGGAGCACTGAAGCTTTCTTT. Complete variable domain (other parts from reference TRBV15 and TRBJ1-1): DAMVIQNPRYQVTQFGKPVTLSCSQTLNHNVMYWYQQKSSQAPKLLFHYYDKDFNNEADTPDNFQSRRPNTSFCFLDIRSPGLGDTAMYLCATSMTGSTEAFFGQGTRLTVV.

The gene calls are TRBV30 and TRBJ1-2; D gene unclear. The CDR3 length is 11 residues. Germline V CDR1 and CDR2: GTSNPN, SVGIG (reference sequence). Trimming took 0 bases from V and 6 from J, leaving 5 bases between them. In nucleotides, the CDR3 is TGTGCCTGGAGTGTGGGGAATGGCTACACCTTC. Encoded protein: CAWSVGNGYTF.

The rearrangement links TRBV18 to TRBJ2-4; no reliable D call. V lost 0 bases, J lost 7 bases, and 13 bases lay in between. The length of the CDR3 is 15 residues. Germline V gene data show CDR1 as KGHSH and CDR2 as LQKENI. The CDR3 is CASSPPHLEGNIQYF. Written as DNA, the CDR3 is TGTGCCAGCTCACCACCCCACTTGGAAGGGAACATTCAGTACTTC.

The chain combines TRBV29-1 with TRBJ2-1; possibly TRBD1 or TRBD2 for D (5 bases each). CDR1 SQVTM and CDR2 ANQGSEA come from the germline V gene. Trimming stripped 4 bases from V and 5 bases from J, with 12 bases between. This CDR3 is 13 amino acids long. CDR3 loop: CSVGRVGDNEQFF. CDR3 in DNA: TGCAGCGTTGGTCGTGTGGGGGACAATGAGCAGTTCTTC.

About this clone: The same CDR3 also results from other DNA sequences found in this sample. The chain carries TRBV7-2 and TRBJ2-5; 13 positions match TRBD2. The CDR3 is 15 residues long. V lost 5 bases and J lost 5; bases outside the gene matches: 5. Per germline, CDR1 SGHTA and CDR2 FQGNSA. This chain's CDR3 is CASSIGLAGVETQYF. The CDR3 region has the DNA TGTGCCAGCAGCATAGGACTAGCGGGAGTGGAGACCCAGTACTTC.

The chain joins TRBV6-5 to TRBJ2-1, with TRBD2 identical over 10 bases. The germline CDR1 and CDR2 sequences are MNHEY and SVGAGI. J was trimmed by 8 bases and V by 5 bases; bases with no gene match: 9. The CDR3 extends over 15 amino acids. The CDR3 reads CASSNLAGELDEQFF. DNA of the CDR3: TGTGCCAGCAGTAACCTAGCGGGAGAACTGGATGAGCAGTTCTTC.

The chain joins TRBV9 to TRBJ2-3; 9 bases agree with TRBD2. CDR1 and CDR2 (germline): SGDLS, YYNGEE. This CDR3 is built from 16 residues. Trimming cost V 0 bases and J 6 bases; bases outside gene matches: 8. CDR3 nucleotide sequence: TGTGCCAGCAGCGTAGGAGAAAGCGGGGGGCTGGATACGCAGTATTTT. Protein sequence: CASSVGESGGLDTQYF. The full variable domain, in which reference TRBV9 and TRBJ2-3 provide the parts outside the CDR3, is DSGVTQTPKHLITATGQRVTLRCSPRSGDLSVYWYQQSLDQGLQFLIQYYNGEERAKGNILERFSAQQFPDLHSELNLSSLELGDSALYFCASSVGESGGLDTQYFGPGTRLTVL.

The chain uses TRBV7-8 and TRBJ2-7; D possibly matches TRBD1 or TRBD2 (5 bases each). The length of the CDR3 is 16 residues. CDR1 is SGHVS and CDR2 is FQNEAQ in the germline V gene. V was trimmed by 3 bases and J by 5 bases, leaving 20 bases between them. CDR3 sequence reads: CASSLDPRGQGDEQYF. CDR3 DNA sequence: TGTGCCAGCAGCTTGGACCCCCGAGGGCAGGGCGACGAGCAGTACTTC.

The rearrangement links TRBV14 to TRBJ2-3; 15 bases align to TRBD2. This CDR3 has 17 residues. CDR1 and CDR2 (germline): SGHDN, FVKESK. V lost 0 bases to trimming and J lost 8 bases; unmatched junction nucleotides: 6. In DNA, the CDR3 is TGTGCCAGCAGCCAAGAGGAGGGACTAGCGGGAGGTGGTACGCAGTATTTT. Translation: CASSQEEGLAGGGTQYF.

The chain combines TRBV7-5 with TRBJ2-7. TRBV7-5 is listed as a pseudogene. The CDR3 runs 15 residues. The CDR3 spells CASSQGGRTRDEQYF. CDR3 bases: TGTGCCAGCAGCCAAGGGGGGCGCACGAGGGACGAGCAGTACTTC.

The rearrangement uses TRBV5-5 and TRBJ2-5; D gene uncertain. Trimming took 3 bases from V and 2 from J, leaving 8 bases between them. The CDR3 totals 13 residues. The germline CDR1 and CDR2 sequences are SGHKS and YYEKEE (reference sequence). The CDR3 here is CASSSVNQETQYF. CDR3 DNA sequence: TGTGCCAGCAGCTCCGTTAATCAAGAGACCCAGTACTTC. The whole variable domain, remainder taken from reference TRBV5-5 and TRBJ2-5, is DAGVTQSPTHLIKTRGQQVTLRCSPISGHKSVSWYQQVLGQGPQFIFQYYEKEERGRGNFPDRFSARQFPNYSSELNVNALLLGDSALYLCASSSVNQETQYFGPGTRLLVL.

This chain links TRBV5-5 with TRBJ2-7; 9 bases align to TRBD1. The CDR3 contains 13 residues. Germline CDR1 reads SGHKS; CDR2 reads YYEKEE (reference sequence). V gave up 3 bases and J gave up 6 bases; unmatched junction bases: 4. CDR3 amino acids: CASSWDRAGEQYF. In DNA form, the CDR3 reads TGTGCCAGCAGCTGGGACAGGGCGGGCGAGCAGTACTTC.

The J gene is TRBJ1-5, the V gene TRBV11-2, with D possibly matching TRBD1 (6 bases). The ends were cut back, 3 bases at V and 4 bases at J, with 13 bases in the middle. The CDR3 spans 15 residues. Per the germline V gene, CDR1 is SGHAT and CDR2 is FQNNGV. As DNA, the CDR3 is TGTGCCAGCAGCTTCTGGGGGGCGGATAATCAGCCCCAGCATTTT. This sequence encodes CASSFWGADNQPQHF.

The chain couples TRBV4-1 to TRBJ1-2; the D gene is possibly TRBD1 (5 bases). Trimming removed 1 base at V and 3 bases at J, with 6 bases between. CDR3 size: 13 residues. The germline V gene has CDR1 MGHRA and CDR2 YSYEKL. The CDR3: CASSQVGDYGYTF. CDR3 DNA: TGCGCCAGCAGCCAAGTGGGGGACTATGGCTACACCTTC.

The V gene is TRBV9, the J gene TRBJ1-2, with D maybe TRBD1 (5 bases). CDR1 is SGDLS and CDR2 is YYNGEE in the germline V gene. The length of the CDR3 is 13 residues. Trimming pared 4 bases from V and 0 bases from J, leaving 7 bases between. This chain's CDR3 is CASSKTANYGYTF. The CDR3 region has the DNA TGTGCCAGCAGCAAGACAGCTAACTATGGCTACACCTTC. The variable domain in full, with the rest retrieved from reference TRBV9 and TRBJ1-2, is DSGVTQTPKHLITATGQRVTLRCSPRSGDLSVYWYQQSLDQGLQFLIQYYNGEERAKGNILERFSAQQFPDLHSELNLSSLELGDSALYFCASSKTANYGYTFGSGTRLTVV.

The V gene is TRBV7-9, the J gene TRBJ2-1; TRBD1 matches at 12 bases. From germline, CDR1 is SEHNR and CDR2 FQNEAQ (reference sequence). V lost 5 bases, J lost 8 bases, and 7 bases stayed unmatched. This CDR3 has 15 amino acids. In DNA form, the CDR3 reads TGTGCCAGCAGCGCGACCGGGACAGGGGGCCATGAGCAGTTCTTC. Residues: CASSATGTGGHEQFF. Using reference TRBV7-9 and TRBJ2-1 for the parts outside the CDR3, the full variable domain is DTGVSQNPRHKITKRGQNVTFRCDPISEHNRLYWYRQTLGQGPEFLTYFQNEAQLEKSRLLSDRFSAERPKGSFSTLEIQRTEQGDSAMYLCASSATGTGGHEQFFGPGTRLTVL.

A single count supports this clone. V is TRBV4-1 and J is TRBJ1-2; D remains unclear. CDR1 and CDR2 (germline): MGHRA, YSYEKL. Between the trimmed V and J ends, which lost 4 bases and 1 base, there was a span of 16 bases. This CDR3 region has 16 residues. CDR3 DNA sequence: TGCGCCAGCAGCCGAACGAACGAATTCCTTAACTATGGCTACACCTTC. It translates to CASSRTNEFLNYGYTF.

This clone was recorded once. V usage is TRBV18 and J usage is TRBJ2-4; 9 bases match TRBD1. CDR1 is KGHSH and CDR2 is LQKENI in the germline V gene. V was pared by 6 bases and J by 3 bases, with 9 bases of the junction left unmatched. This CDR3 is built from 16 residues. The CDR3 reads CASSPGQGTVKNIQYF. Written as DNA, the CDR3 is TGTGCCAGCTCCCCCGGACAGGGGACGGTCAAAAACATTCAGTACTTC.

The CDR3 region has the DNA TGTGCCAGCAGTCCCGGACAGGGTAATGAAAAACTGTTTTTT. Protein product: CASSPGQGNEKLFF. The rearrangement links TRBV7-9 to TRBJ1-4; 8 bases agree with TRBD1. The length of the CDR3 is 14 residues. Germline trimming cut 6 bases from V and 4 bases from J; bases unmatched to any gene: 4. Germline CDR1 reads SEHNR; CDR2 reads FQNEAQ (reference sequence).

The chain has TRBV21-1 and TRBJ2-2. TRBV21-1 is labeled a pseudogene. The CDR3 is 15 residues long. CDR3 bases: TGTGCCAGCAGCAAAGAGTGCGTCGGCGCCGGGGAGCTGTTTTTT. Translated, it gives CASSKECVGAGELFF.

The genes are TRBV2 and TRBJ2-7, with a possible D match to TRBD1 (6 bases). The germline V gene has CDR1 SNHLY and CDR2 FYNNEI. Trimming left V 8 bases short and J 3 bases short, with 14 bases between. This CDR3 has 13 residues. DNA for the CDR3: TGTGCCAGCCGAAATGACAGGAACTACGAGCAGTACTTC. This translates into CASRNDRNYEQYF.

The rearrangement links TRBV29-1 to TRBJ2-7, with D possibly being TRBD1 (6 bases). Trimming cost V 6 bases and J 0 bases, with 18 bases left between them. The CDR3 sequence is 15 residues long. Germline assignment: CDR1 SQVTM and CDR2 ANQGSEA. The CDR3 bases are TGCAGCGTCCAAAGGACAGCCCTTAGCTCCTACGAGCAGTACTTC. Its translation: CSVQRTALSSYEQYF.

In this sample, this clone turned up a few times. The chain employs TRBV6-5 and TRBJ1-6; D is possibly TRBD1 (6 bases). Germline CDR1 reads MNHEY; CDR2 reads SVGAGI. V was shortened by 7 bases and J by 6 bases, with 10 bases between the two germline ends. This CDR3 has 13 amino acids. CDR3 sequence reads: CASTWGPNSPLHF. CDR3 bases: TGTGCCAGCACCTGGGGGCCTAATTCACCCCTCCACTTT.

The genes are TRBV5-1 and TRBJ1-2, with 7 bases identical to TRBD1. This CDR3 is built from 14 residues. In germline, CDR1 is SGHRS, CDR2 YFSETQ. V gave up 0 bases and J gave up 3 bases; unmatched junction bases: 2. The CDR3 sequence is CASSLGGTDYGYTF. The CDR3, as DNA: TGCGCCAGCAGCTTGGGCGGGACAGACTATGGCTACACCTTC.

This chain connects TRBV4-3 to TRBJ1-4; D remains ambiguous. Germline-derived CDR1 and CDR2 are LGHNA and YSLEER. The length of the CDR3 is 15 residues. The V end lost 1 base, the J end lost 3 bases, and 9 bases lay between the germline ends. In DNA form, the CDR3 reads TGCGCCAGCAGCCAAGGCTTGCAGGCTAATGAAAAACTGTTTTTT. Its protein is CASSQGLQANEKLFF.

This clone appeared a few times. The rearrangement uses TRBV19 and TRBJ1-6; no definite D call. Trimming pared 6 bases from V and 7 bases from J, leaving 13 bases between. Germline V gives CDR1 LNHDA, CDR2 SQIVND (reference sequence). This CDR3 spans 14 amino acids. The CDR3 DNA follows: TGTGCCAGTAGAGCCGACGGACTCAATTCACCCCTCCACTTT. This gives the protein CASRADGLNSPLHF. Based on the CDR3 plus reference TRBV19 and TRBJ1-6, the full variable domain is DGGITQSPKYLFRKEGQNVTLSCEQNLNHDAMYWYRQDPGQGLRLIYYSQIVNDFQKGDIAEGYSVSREKKESFPLTVTSAQKNPTAFYLCASRADGLNSPLHFGNGTRLTVT.

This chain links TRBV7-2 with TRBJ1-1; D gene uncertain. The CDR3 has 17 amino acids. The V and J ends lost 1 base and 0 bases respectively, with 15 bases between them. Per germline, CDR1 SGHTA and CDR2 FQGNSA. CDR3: CASSLGIFGKMNTEAFF. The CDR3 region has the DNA TGTGCCAGCAGCTTAGGAATCTTTGGCAAGATGAACACTGAAGCTTTCTTT.

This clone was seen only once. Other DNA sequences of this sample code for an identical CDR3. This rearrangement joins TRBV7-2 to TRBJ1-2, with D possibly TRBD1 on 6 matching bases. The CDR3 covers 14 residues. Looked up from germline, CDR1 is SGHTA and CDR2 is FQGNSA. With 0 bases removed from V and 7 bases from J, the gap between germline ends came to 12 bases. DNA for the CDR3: TGTGCCAGCAGCTTAGCGATGGGGGCCTCTGGCTACACCTTC. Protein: CASSLAMGASGYTF.